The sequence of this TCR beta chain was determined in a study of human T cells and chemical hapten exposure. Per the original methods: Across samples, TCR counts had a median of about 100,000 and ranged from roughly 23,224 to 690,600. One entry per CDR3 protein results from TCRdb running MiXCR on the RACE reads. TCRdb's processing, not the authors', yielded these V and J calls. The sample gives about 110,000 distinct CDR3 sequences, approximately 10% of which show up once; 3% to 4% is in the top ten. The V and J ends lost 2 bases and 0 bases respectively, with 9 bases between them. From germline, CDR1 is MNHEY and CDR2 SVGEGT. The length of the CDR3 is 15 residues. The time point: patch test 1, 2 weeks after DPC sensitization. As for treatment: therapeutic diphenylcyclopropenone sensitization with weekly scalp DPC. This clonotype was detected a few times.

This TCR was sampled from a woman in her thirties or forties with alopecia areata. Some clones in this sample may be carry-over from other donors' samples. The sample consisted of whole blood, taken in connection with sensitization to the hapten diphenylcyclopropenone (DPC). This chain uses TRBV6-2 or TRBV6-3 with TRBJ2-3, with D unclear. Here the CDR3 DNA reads TGTGCCAGCAGTTACACCCAGGCCAGCACAGATACGCAGTATTTT. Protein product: CASSYTQASTDTQYF.